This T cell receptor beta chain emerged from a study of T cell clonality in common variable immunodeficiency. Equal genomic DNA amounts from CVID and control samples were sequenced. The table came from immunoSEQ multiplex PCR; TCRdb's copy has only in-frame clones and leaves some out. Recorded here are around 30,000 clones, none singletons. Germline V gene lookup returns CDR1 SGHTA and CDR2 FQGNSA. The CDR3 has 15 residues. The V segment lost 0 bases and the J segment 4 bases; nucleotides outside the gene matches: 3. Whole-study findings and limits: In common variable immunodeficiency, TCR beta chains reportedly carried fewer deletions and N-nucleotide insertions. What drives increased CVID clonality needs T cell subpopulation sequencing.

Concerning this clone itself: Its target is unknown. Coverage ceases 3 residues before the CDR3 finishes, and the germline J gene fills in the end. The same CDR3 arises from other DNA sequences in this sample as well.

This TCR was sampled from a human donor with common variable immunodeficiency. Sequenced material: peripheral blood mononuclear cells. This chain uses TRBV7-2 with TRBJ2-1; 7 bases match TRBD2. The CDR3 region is CASSLAPSGYNEQFF. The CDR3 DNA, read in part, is TGTGCCAGCAGCTTAGCGCCTAGCGGTTACAATGAG.